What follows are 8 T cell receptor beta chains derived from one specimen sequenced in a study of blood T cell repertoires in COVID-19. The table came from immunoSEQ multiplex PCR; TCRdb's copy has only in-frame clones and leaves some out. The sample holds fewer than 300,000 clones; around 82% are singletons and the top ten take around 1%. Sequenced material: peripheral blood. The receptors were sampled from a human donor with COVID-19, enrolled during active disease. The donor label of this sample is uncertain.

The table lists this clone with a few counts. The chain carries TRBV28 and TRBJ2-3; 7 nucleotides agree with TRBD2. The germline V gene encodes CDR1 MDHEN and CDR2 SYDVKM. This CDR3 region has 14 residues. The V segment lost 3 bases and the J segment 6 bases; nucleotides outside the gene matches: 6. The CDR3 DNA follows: TGTGCCAGCAGTTTCGTGGGAGGGCCGGATACGCAGTATTTT. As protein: CASSFVGGPDTQYF.

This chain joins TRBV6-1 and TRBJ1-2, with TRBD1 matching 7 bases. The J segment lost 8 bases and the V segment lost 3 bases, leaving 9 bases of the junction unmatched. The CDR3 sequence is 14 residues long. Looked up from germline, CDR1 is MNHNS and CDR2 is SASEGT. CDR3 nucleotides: TGTGCCAGCAGTGAGCGACAGGGCTTATTCGGCTACACCTTC. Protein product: CASSERQGLFGYTF.

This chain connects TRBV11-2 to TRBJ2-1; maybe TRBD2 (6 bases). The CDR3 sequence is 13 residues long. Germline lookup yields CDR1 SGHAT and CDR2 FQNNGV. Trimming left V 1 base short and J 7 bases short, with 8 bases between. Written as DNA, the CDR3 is TGTGCCAGCAGCTTAGGGACTATTAATGAGCAGTTCTTC. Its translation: CASSLGTINEQFF.

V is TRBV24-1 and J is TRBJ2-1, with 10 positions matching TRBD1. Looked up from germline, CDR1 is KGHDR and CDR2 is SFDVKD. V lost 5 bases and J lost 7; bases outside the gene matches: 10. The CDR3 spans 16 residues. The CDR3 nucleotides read TGTGCCACCAGTGCTCCACCGGGACAGGGGCCTAATGAGCAGTTCTTC. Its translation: CATSAPPGQGPNEQFF.

CDR3 amino acids: CASSVGPYGYTF. CDR3 coding DNA: TGTGCCAGCAGCGTAGGGCCCTATGGCTACACCTTC. The rearrangement uses TRBV9 and TRBJ1-2; D call uncertain. The germline CDR1 and CDR2 sequences are SGDLS and YYNGEE. The CDR3 sequence is 12 residues long. The V end was cut by 0 bases, the J end by 4 bases, with 4 bases between.

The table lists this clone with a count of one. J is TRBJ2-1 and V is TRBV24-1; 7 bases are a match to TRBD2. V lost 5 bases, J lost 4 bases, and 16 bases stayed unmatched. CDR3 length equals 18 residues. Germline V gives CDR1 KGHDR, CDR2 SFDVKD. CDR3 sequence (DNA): TGTGCCACCAGTGCCACTTCCCCCCTGGCGGGAGAGTACAATGAGCAGTTCTTC. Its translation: CATSATSPLAGEYNEQFF.

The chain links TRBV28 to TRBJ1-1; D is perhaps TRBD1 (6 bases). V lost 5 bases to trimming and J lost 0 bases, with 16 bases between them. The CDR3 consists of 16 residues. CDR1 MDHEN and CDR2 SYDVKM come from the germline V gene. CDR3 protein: CASSPWTVAVNTEAFF. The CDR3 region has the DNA TGTGCCAGCAGTCCATGGACAGTGGCAGTGAACACTGAAGCTTTCTTT.

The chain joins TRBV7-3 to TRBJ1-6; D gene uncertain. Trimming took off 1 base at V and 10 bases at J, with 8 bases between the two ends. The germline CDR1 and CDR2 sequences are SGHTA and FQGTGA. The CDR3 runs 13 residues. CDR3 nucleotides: TGTGCCAGCAGCTTAAACCCCCGGTCACCCCTCCACTTT. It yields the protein CASSLNPRSPLHF.